This T cell receptor beta chain comes out of a study of blood T cell repertoires in COVID-19. On the study more broadly: COVID-19 samples from acute and convalescent phases originated in the United States, Italy and Spain.

The CDR3 loop spans 16 amino acids. Germline V CDR1 and CDR2: SGHKS, YYEKEE (reference sequence). J lost 1 base, V lost 1 base, and 3 bases had no gene match. TCRdb keeps only in-frame clones here, not all; method: immunoSEQ multiplex PCR. The sample includes some 300,000 clones, approximately 86% of them seen just once. The sequenced sample was peripheral blood. The chain has TRBV5-5 and TRBJ2-7; 12 bases fit TRBD2. This clonotype originated in a man in his 70s with acute or convalescent COVID-19. The CDR3 DNA reads TGTGCCAGCAGCTTGAGAGGACTAGCGGGATCCTACGAGCAGTACTTC. This sequence encodes CASSLRGLAGSYEQYF.